The rows below give T cell receptor beta chains drawn from one sample of a study of blood T cells in healthy people across ages. In TCRdb, the 5' RACE reads were re-called with MiXCR into one record per CDR3 protein. The repertoire holds 760,000 or so distinct CDR3 sequences, approximately 25% seen once, with roughly 9% in the top ten. These data also formed part of another study, on T cells of mothers and their children.

The sequenced material came from blood. The receptors shown here come from a boy between 10 and 17 years old in good health. Both conserved end residues are part of each CDR3. Fields, in order: V gene, clone size, J gene, D gene, CDR3 length, CDR3 protein, CDR3 DNA. The D gene is left open where the match is weak. Clone size, where shown, is once, few, many, or a class for clones that have expanded.

v_call: TRBV29-1; clone_size: -; j_call: TRBJ2-3; d_call: TRBD1; cdr3_length: 15; cdr3_aa: CSVAQTGSPTDTQYF; cdr3_nt: TGCAGCGTCGCCCAGACAGGGTCCCCTACGGATACGCAGTATTTT
v_call: TRBV7-6; clone_size: -; j_call: TRBJ2-5; d_call: TRBD1; cdr3_length: 15; cdr3_aa: CASSSSQGYQETQYF; cdr3_nt: TGTGCCAGCAGCTCTTCACAGGGGTATCAAGAGACCCAGTACTTC
v_call: TRBV4-1; clone_size: few; j_call: TRBJ2-7; d_call: -; cdr3_length: 16; cdr3_aa: CASSQEGDSSSYEQYF; cdr3_nt: TGCGCCAGCAGCCAAGAGGGAGATTCTAGCTCCTACGAGCAGTACTTC
v_call: TRBV29-1; clone_size: few; j_call: TRBJ1-1; d_call: -; cdr3_length: 13; cdr3_aa: CSVWTGSDTEAFF; cdr3_nt: TGCAGCGTGTGGACGGGTTCTGACACTGAAGCTTTCTTT
v_call: TRBV7-9; clone_size: -; j_call: TRBJ1-4; d_call: -; cdr3_length: 14; cdr3_aa: CVSSRAAANEKLFF; cdr3_nt: TGTGTCAGCAGCCGAGCTGCGGCTAATGAAAAACTGTTTTTT
v_call: TRBV29-1; clone_size: -; j_call: TRBJ2-1; d_call: TRBD1; cdr3_length: 13; cdr3_aa: CSVVRTGANEQFF; cdr3_nt: TGCAGCGTTGTAAGGACAGGGGCCAATGAGCAGTTCTTC
v_call: TRBV28; clone_size: -; j_call: TRBJ2-3; d_call: -; cdr3_length: 17; cdr3_aa: CASSLFARVEGADTQYF; cdr3_nt: TGTGCCAGCAGTTTATTCGCCCGGGTCGAGGGCGCAGATACGCAGTATTTT
v_call: TRBV29-1; clone_size: -; j_call: TRBJ2-7; d_call: -; cdr3_length: 13; cdr3_aa: CSAGTQSSYEQYF; cdr3_nt: TGCAGCGCGGGGACCCAGAGCTCCTACGAGCAGTACTTC
v_call: TRBV13; clone_size: -; j_call: TRBJ1-2; d_call: -; cdr3_length: 13; cdr3_aa: CASSLGSGNGYTF; cdr3_nt: TGTGCCAGCAGCTTAGGGTCAGGGAACGGCTACACCTTC
v_call: TRBV6-5; clone_size: -; j_call: TRBJ2-7; d_call: -; cdr3_length: 14; cdr3_aa: CASSYLALAHEQYF; cdr3_nt: TGTGCCAGCAGTTACTTAGCCCTCGCCCACGAGCAGTACTTC
v_call: TRBV27; clone_size: few; j_call: TRBJ2-7; d_call: -; cdr3_length: 14; cdr3_aa: CASSADPSSYEQYF; cdr3_nt: TGTGCCAGCAGCGCGGACCCGAGCTCCTACGAGCAGTACTTC
v_call: TRBV6-5; clone_size: -; j_call: TRBJ2-5; d_call: TRBD1; cdr3_length: 15; cdr3_aa: CASSYGTGVQETQYF; cdr3_nt: TGTGCCAGCAGTTACGGGACAGGGGTCCAAGAGACCCAGTACTTC
v_call: TRBV7-2; clone_size: -; j_call: TRBJ2-1; d_call: -; cdr3_length: 14; cdr3_aa: CASSPTSSHNEQFF; cdr3_nt: TGTGCCAGCAGCCCCACGAGCTCCCACAATGAGCAGTTCTTC
v_call: TRBV29-1; clone_size: few; j_call: TRBJ2-7; d_call: TRBD2; cdr3_length: 15; cdr3_aa: CSVLETSGVSYEQYF; cdr3_nt: TGCAGCGTCCTGGAGACTAGCGGAGTCTCCTACGAGCAGTACTTC
v_call: TRBV2; clone_size: -; j_call: TRBJ1-4; d_call: TRBD1; cdr3_length: 15; cdr3_aa: CASRPDRVGSEKLFF; cdr3_nt: TGTGCCAGCAGACCGGACAGGGTGGGTTCTGAAAAACTGTTTTTT
v_call: TRBV7-2; clone_size: -; j_call: TRBJ1-1; d_call: -; cdr3_length: 17; cdr3_aa: CASSSPEGGTTDFEAFF; cdr3_nt: TGTGCCAGCAGCTCCCCTGAGGGTGGGACAACTGACTTTGAAGCTTTCTTT
v_call: TRBV11-2; clone_size: -; j_call: TRBJ1-1; d_call: -; cdr3_length: 14; cdr3_aa: CASSPYPAGAEAFF; cdr3_nt: TGTGCCAGCAGCCCCTACCCTGCGGGGGCTGAAGCTTTCTTT
v_call: TRBV4-2; clone_size: -; j_call: TRBJ2-7; d_call: TRBD1; cdr3_length: 15; cdr3_aa: CASRTSAGGFYEQYF; cdr3_nt: TGTGCCAGCAGAACCTCGGCAGGGGGATTCTACGAGCAGTACTTC
v_call: TRBV2; clone_size: few; j_call: TRBJ1-1; d_call: TRBD1; cdr3_length: 14; cdr3_aa: CASRQGDRDTEAFF; cdr3_nt: TGTGCCAGCCGGCAGGGGGATAGGGACACTGAAGCTTTCTTT
v_call: TRBV7-2; clone_size: -; j_call: TRBJ2-1; d_call: -; cdr3_length: 14; cdr3_aa: CASSLEVVYNEQFF; cdr3_nt: TGTGCCAGCAGCTTAGAAGTGGTCTACAATGAGCAGTTCTTC
v_call: TRBV7-9; clone_size: -; j_call: TRBJ2-1; d_call: TRBD2; cdr3_length: 16; cdr3_aa: CASTYTTSGVEDEQFF; cdr3_nt: TGTGCCAGCACCTATACCACTAGCGGGGTTGAGGATGAGCAGTTCTTC
v_call: TRBV6-1; clone_size: -; j_call: TRBJ2-1; d_call: TRBD2; cdr3_length: 16; cdr3_aa: CASSEVAGSSYNEQFF; cdr3_nt: TGTGCCAGCAGTGAAGTAGCGGGAAGCTCCTACAATGAGCAGTTCTTC
v_call: TRBV12-3/TRBV12-4; clone_size: -; j_call: TRBJ2-7; d_call: -; cdr3_length: 13; cdr3_aa: CASLYGAGYEQYF; cdr3_nt: TGTGCCAGCCTCTATGGGGCTGGCTACGAGCAGTACTTC